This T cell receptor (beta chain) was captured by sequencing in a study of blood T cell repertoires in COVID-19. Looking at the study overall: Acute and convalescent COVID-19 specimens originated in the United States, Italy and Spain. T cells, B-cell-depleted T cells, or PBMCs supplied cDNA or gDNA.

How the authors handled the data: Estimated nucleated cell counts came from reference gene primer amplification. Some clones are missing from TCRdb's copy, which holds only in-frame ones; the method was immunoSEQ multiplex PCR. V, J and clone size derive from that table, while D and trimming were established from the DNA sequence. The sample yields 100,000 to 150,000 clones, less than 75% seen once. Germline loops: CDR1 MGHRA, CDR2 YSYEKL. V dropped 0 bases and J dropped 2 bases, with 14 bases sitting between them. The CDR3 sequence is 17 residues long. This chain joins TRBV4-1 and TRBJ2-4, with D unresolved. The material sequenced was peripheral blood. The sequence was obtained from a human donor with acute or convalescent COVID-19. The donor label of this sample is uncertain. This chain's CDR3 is CASSQDPMGSTKNIQYF. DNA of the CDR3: TGCGCCAGCAGCCAAGATCCCATGGGCTCTACCAAAAACATTCAGTACTTC.